This passage covers 21 T cell receptor beta chains from one sample sequenced in a study of T cell responses to AZD1222 COVID-19 vaccine. Assay: immunoSEQ multiplex PCR; the TCRdb copy retains only in-frame clones and omits some. The profile shows 110,000 to 150,000 clones, under 95% of them singletons. The sequencing used peripheral blood, collected on day 0 of AZD1222 vaccination. The receptors come from an adult in good health.

This rearrangement joins TRBV6-5 to TRBJ2-7; D may be TRBD2 (5 bases). Germline loops: CDR1 MNHEY, CDR2 SVGAGI. The CDR3 consists of 15 residues. Trimming stripped 7 bases from V and 3 bases from J, with 19 bases between. In nucleotides, the CDR3 is TGTGCCAGCACCCAGCGGTATGGGGAATACTACGAGCAGTACTTC. Translating it yields CASTQRYGEYYEQYF.

The CDR3 sequence is CASSVGDFYGYTF. In DNA, the CDR3 is TGTGCCAGCAGCGTAGGCGACTTCTATGGCTACACCTTC. This chain links TRBV9 with TRBJ1-2; D not certain. The CDR3 is 13 residues long. The V gene's germline CDR1 is SGDLS and CDR2 YYNGEE. V lost 0 bases and J lost 4, with 7 bases in between. Supplemented by reference TRBV9 and TRBJ1-2, the full variable domain reads DSGVTQTPKHLITATGQRVTLRCSPRSGDLSVYWYQQSLDQGLQFLIQYYNGEERAKGNILERFSAQQFPDLHSELNLSSLELGDSALYFCASSVGDFYGYTFGSGTRLTVV.

The chain recombines TRBV12-3 or TRBV12-4 with TRBJ1-1; D might be TRBD1 (5 bases). V was pared by 10 bases and J by 2 bases, with 14 bases between. This CDR3 has 13 residues. The CDR3 sequence is CATSWGSNTEAFF. The CDR3 nucleotides read TGTGCCACCTCTTGGGGCAGCAACACTGAAGCTTTCTTT.

This clone appeared a single time. This chain links TRBV28 with TRBJ2-1, with a possible D match to TRBD1 (6 bases). V lost 8 bases and J 2 bases, leaving 16 bases between the germline ends. The CDR3 is made up of 15 amino acids. Germline CDR1 reads MDHEN; CDR2 reads SYDVKM. CDR3 in amino acids: CASFRGMVAYNEQFF. The CDR3 nucleotides read TGTGCCAGCTTCAGGGGTATGGTCGCCTACAATGAGCAGTTCTTC.

V usage is TRBV13 and J usage is TRBJ2-3, with TRBD2 matching 8 bases. Trimming cost V 5 bases and J 4 bases; bases outside gene matches: 11. The CDR3 is made up of 16 amino acids. Germline V gene lookup returns CDR1 PRHDT and CDR2 FYEKMQ (reference sequence). CDR3: CASSRTGTRASDTQYF. Here the CDR3 DNA reads TGTGCCAGCAGCAGGACCGGGACTAGAGCGTCAGATACGCAGTATTTT.

V and J are TRBV5-1 and TRBJ1-1; 8 bases align to TRBD1. Trimming took 4 bases from V and 5 from J; bases not matched to a gene: 10. Germline V gene data show CDR1 as SGHRS and CDR2 as YFSETQ. The CDR3 is 15 amino acids. The CDR3 protein is CASSPGGGITTEAFF. The CDR3 DNA reads TGCGCCAGCAGCCCAGGGGGCGGGATAACTACTGAAGCTTTCTTT.

V gene TRBV7-3 combines with J gene TRBJ2-7, with 8 bases that match TRBD2. The CDR3 totals 15 residues. The germline CDR1 and CDR2 sequences are SGHTA and FQGTGA. Trimming removed 4 bases from V and 1 base from J; junction bases left unmatched: 6. The CDR3 DNA is TGTGCCAGCAGCTGGGCGGGGGGCAATTCCTACGAGCAGTACTTC. This codes for CASSWAGGNSYEQYF.

This chain connects TRBV6-2 or TRBV6-3 to TRBJ2-1; no firm D call. Germline values: CDR1 MNHEY, CDR2 SVGEGT. With 2 bases removed from V and 9 bases from J, the gap between germline ends came to 8 bases. This CDR3 has 12 residues. CDR3 nucleotides: TGTGCCAGCAGTTACAGGGAAGGTGAGCAGTTCTTC. Protein product: CASSYREGEQFF.

This clone was seen a handful of times. The chain has TRBV25-1 and TRBJ1-1; 7 bases are shared with TRBD1. From germline, CDR1 is MGHDK and CDR2 SYGVNS. This CDR3 spans 13 amino acids. The junction had 6 bases not matched to a gene; V was cut back by 4 bases and J by 7 bases. DNA of the CDR3: TGTGCCAGCAGTGTCCGGGACAGAGGTGAAGCTTTCTTT. Amino acids: CASSVRDRGEAFF.

The V gene is TRBV11-2, the J gene TRBJ1-2; D might be TRBD1 (5 bases). This CDR3 spans 17 amino acids. V shed 1 base and J shed 2 bases, with 17 bases lying between them. Germline-derived CDR1 and CDR2 are SGHAT and FQNNGV. CDR3 amino acids: CASSLVRGREGNYGYTF. The CDR3 region has the DNA TGTGCCAGCAGCTTAGTTCGAGGCAGGGAAGGGAACTATGGCTACACCTTC.

The J gene is TRBJ2-3, the V gene TRBV27, with D uncertain. This CDR3 spans 12 amino acids. Trimming removed 5 bases from V and 2 bases from J, with 5 bases in between. Germline CDR1 MNHEY, CDR2 SMNVEV (reference sequence). The CDR3 protein is CASSPSTDTQYF. For the CDR3, the DNA is TGTGCCAGCAGTCCATCCACAGATACGCAGTATTTT.

The V gene is TRBV4-1, the J gene TRBJ1-2; D ambiguous. CDR1 is MGHRA and CDR2 is YSYEKL in the germline V gene. There are 16 residues in the CDR3. Between the trimmed V and J ends, which lost 2 bases and 0 bases, there was a span of 13 bases. CDR3 in DNA: TGCGCCAGCAGCCAATACGTAGACCAAGCTAACTATGGCTACACCTTC. It translates to CASSQYVDQANYGYTF.

The chain carries TRBV7-9 and TRBJ1-1; D is ambiguous. The germline gives CDR1 SEHNR, CDR2 FQNEAQ (reference sequence). The CDR3 contains 14 residues. V lost 1 base and J lost 4, with 10 bases in between. In nucleotides, the CDR3 is TGTGCCAGCAGCTTAGGTCGAGGGCCCACTGAAGCTTTCTTT. Translating it yields CASSLGRGPTEAFF.

The rearrangement joins TRBV7-2 to TRBJ1-5; a possible D gene is TRBD1 (6 bases). The CDR3 runs 14 residues. Germline V gene lookup returns CDR1 SGHTA and CDR2 FQGNSA. V lost 4 bases, J lost 4 bases, and 11 bases lay in between. The CDR3 spells CASSSGQINQPQHF. The CDR3 DNA follows: TGTGCCAGCAGCTCCGGACAGATAAATCAGCCCCAGCATTTT.

V usage is TRBV2 and J usage is TRBJ1-2; D possibly corresponds to TRBD1 (5 bases). The CDR3 length is 13 residues. Germline lookup yields CDR1 SNHLY and CDR2 FYNNEI. V lost 5 bases and J 5 bases, leaving 12 bases between the germline ends. CDR3 DNA: TGTGCCAGCAGTCAAAGGGGTCAATATGGCTACACCTTC. This gives the protein CASSQRGQYGYTF. Filled out from reference TRBV2 and TRBJ1-2, the complete variable domain reads EPEVTQTPSHQVTQMGQEVILRCVPISNHLYFYWYRQILGQKVEFLVSFYNNEISEKSEIFDDQFSVERPDGSNFTLKIRSTKLEDSAMYFCASSQRGQYGYTFGSGTRLTVV.

The chain employs TRBV27 and TRBJ2-7; D is uncertain. The germline gives CDR1 MNHEY, CDR2 SMNVEV (reference sequence). The V and J ends lost 6 bases and 0 bases respectively, with 9 bases between them. This CDR3 region has 13 residues. The CDR3: CASSFRNSYEQYF. The CDR3 nucleotides read TGTGCCAGCAGCTTCAGGAACTCCTACGAGCAGTACTTC.

This sequence joins TRBV30 and TRBJ1-2, with D possibly being TRBD1 (6 bases). This CDR3 has 13 residues. V shed 3 bases and J shed 0 bases, with 8 bases lying between them. Germline V gives CDR1 GTSNPN, CDR2 SVGIG (reference sequence). CDR3 sequence (DNA): TGTGCCTGGAGGGGGGCATCTAACTATGGCTACACCTTC. Its translation is CAWRGASNYGYTF. Full variable domain (outside the CDR3, taken from reference TRBV30 and TRBJ1-2): SQTIHQWPATLVQPVGSPLSLECTVEGTSNPNLYWYRQAAGRGLQLLFYSVGIGQISSEVPQNLSASRPQDRQFILSSKKLLLSDSGFYLCAWRGASNYGYTFGSGTRLTVV.

The chain carries TRBV7-2 and TRBJ2-7, with a tentative D call TRBD2 (5 bases). Trimming left V 5 bases short and J 3 bases short, with 14 bases between. The CDR3 has 14 residues. Germline V gives CDR1 SGHTA, CDR2 FQGNSA. The CDR3 DNA reads TGTGCCAGCAGCGCTAGTCGGGAAAGCTACGAGCAGTACTTC. This encodes CASSASRESYEQYF.

This rearrangement joins TRBV4-1 to TRBJ1-6; no reliable D call. The CDR3 contains 17 residues. V lost 1 base to trimming and J lost 4 bases, with 14 bases between them. Germline V lookup: CDR1 MGHRA, CDR2 YSYEKL. In DNA form, the CDR3 reads TGCGCCAGCAGCCAAGGACTTAGTGGGTCGTATAATTCACCCCTCCACTTT. Protein product: CASSQGLSGSYNSPLHF.

CDR3 amino acids: CASSTKTFRDSYYGYTF. The CDR3 nucleotides read TGCGCCAGCAGCACCAAGACTTTCAGGGATTCTTATTATGGCTACACCTTC. The chain couples TRBV4-1 to TRBJ1-2, with D possibly being TRBD1 (5 bases). From germline, CDR1 is MGHRA and CDR2 YSYEKL. V was clipped by 5 bases and J by 5 bases, with 24 bases between them. The CDR3 sequence is 17 residues long.

This chain links TRBV6-5 with TRBJ2-3; 8 bases are shared with TRBD2. Losses at the gene ends were 4 bases for V and 4 bases for J; bases not matched to a gene: 7. CDR1 is MNHEY, CDR2 SVGAGI, per germline. CDR3 size: 15 residues. CDR3 protein: CASSSAGVRADTQYF. CDR3 nucleotide sequence: TGTGCCAGCAGTTCAGCGGGAGTGCGAGCAGATACGCAGTATTTT.